This TCR beta chain was found in a study of OX40 agonist ivuxolimab in advanced cancers. Study-wide context: Patients with hepatocellular carcinoma, melanoma, renal cell or head and neck cancer made up the dose-escalation patients.

On cycle 4 day 1 and cycle 7 day 1, as well as at baseline, blood was sampled. Trimming removed 6 bases from V and 5 bases from J; junction bases left unmatched: 10. Germline V lookup: CDR1 ENHRY, CDR2 SYGVKD. The CDR3 runs 16 residues. Clones were sequenced by immunoSEQ multiplex PCR, and TCRdb holds only the in-frame ones, with some missing. The sample has about 50,000 clones; over 85% are singletons. The chain recombines TRBV10-3 with TRBJ2-1; 10 bases match TRBD2. Sequences were derived from CD4+ or CD8+ T cells sorted from blood, sampled in a trial of the OX40 agonist ivuxolimab. This receptor was obtained from an adult with an advanced solid tumor such as melanoma, head and neck, liver or kidney cancer. Here the CDR3 reads CAISSPAGGGHNEQFF. In DNA, the CDR3 is TGTGCCATCAGCAGCCCAGCGGGAGGGGGGCACAATGAGCAGTTCTTC.